The clone carrying this T cell receptor beta chain turned up a few times. Its antigen is not identified. This CDR3 region has 14 residues. V was pared by 11 bases and J by 2 bases, with 11 bases of the junction left unmatched. From germline, CDR1 is ENHRY and CDR2 SYGVKD. These data belong to a study of radiation and T cells in renal cell carcinoma. Study results and caveats: From baseline, blood top tumor clonotypes peaked at 2 weeks post-radiation. Pretreatment tumor biopsies were lacking, so baseline clonotypes are unknown.

Here immunoSEQ multiplex PCR was the method, and the copy in TCRdb shows in-frame clones only, minus some. The sample carries about 140,000 clones, about 88% recorded once. This sample's time point: blood 4 weeks post-SBRT, at nephrectomy. Treatment noted: 15 Gy SBRT to primary tumor, nephrectomy 4 weeks later. Nephrectomy followed 15 Gy stereotactic body radiation by 4 weeks. The tumor was a clear cell renal cell carcinoma. This material consisted of blood, taken from a patient whose treatment included radiotherapy and nephrectomy. The chain links TRBV10-3 to TRBJ1-1; 7 bases match TRBD1. The sequence was collected from a woman between 45 and 60 years old with renal cell carcinoma. The CDR3 protein is CAVRGTETNTEAFF. The CDR3 bases are TGTGCCGTAAGGGGGACAGAAACAAACACTGAAGCTTTCTTT.